This TCR beta chain emerged from a study of cytotoxic CD8 clonotypes in ibrutinib-treated CLL. The wider study: Mean productive templates were around 260,000; mean productive rearrangements were around 93,000.

General study results and limits: Clonality (at baseline) was higher than in age-matched healthy donors and tracked circulating CD8+ T-cell counts.

Deletions cut 6 bases from V and 1 base from J, with 11 bases between. CDR3 length: 14 amino acids. Per germline, CDR1 SNHLY and CDR2 FYNNEI. This clone was counted between two and nine times. The target antigen is unknown. A 1 in 200,000 to 1 in 1 million T cell depth was the sequencing target. Data came from immunoSEQ multiplex PCR; TCRdb stores just in-frame clones and leaves some out. This table has 200,000 to 250,000 clones, approximately 79% appearing once. Libraries of TCR beta were made from approximately 1.9 micrograms of genomic DNA that came from cryopreserved PBMCs. The chain employs TRBV2 and TRBJ2-3, with D possibly being TRBD1 or TRBD2 (5 bases each). Here the sequenced sample was PBMCs, taken after 12 months of ibrutinib treatment. The receptor was isolated from a human donor with chronic lymphocytic leukemia. The CDR3 bases are TGTGCCAGCAGGAGGGGCTGGGGCACAGATACGCAGTATTTT. It is translated as CASRRGWGTDTQYF. The whole variable domain, filled in from reference TRBV2 and TRBJ2-3, reads EPEVTQTPSHQVTQMGQEVILRCVPISNHLYFYWYRQILGQKVEFLVSFYNNEISEKSEIFDDQFSVERPDGSNFTLKIRSTKLEDSAMYFCASRRGWGTDTQYFGPGTRLTVL.